These 4 T cell receptor beta chains share one sample of origin, sequenced in a study of T cell repertoires in cytomegalovirus infection. MiXCR was run by TCRdb on the reads, yielding one entry per CDR3 protein. This sample yields 150,000 to 200,000 distinct CDR3 sequences, of which 13% to 15% are seen a single time; over 25% belongs to the top ten. Sequencing was performed on PBMCs. All receptors derive from a human donor in good health (CMV status not recorded). Some clones in this sample may be carry-over from other donors' samples.

The table lists this clonotype with a few counts. V is TRBV3-1 and J is TRBJ2-7; 9 bases line up with TRBD2. CDR3 length equals 16 residues. Germline V lookup: CDR1 LGHDT, CDR2 YNNKEL (reference sequence). Germline trimming cut 3 bases from V and 2 bases from J; bases unmatched to any gene: 8. CDR3 DNA: TGTGCCAGCAGCCACGGTAAGCGGGGGGCCGCCTACGAGCAGTACTTC. Translated, it gives CASSHGKRGAAYEQYF.

This clonotype has only a few counts. This rearrangement joins TRBV20-1 to TRBJ2-6; TRBD1 matches 7 bases. The J segment lost 0 bases and the V segment lost 5 bases, leaving 4 bases of the junction unmatched. The CDR3 is 15 amino acids. From germline, CDR1 is DFQATT and CDR2 SNEGSKA (reference sequence). The CDR3 DNA reads TGCAGTGCTCTAGGGACAGACTCTGGGGCCAACGTCCTGACTTTC. It encodes CSALGTDSGANVLTF.

Here the CDR3 reads CASSPRRSVHTEAFF. CDR3 nucleotide sequence: TGTGCCAGCAGTCCCCGACGGTCCGTTCACACTGAAGCTTTCTTT. The V and J genes are TRBV28 and TRBJ1-1, with D unclear. Between the trimmed V and J ends, which lost 5 bases and 3 bases, there was a span of 16 bases. Germline assignment: CDR1 MDHEN and CDR2 SYDVKM. This CDR3 contains 15 residues.

This clonotype was observed a handful of times. The chain joins TRBV4-1 to TRBJ1-2; 7 positions agree with TRBD1. The J segment lost 2 bases and the V segment lost 4 bases, leaving 7 bases of the junction unmatched. From germline, CDR1 is MGHRA and CDR2 YSYEKL. This CDR3 comprises 15 residues. CDR3 amino acids: CASSLTGQTNYGYTF. The CDR3 region has the DNA TGCGCCAGCAGCCTAACGGGACAGACCAACTATGGCTACACCTTC.